This TCR beta chain came from a study of cytomegalovirus exposure and HLA in healthy donors. About the research overall: Samples from HLA-typed donors yielded approximately 80 million unique TCRs in an early data release. The Caucasian-associated ancestry cluster held roughly 78% of some 420 genotyped donors. Study-wide points: Presence/absence analyses assumed roughly uniform sequencing depth across donors, which may not hold. Beyond CMV serostatus, there was no information to go on about immune exposure.

Comments on this clone: Its antigen remains unknown.

PCR was performed using 60 Vbeta and 13 Jbeta primers. Produced via immunoSEQ multiplex PCR; TCRdb's table is partial and in-frame only. In the table there are fewer than 200,000 clones, approximately 80% of which are singletons. The CDR3 consists of 17 residues. V lost 4 bases and J lost 0, with 17 bases in between. The germline V gene has CDR1 SGHRS and CDR2 YFSETQ. The sequencing sample was made of PBMCs. This chain links TRBV5-1 with TRBJ1-3, with no clear D. The origin of this receptor is a woman aged 18-29 years in good health and CMV-seronegative. CDR3 bases: TGCGCCAGCAGCCTGGGTTCGGGAGTGGGCTCTGGAAACACCATATATTTT. Translating gives CASSLGSGVGSGNTIYF. The variable domain in full, with the rest retrieved from reference TRBV5-1 and TRBJ1-3, is KAGVTQTPRYLIKTRGQQVTLSCSPISGHRSVSWYQQTPGQGLQFLFEYFSETQRNKGNFPGRFSGRQFSNSRSEMNVSTLELGDSALYLCASSLGSGVGSGNTIYFGEGSWLTVV.